This T cell receptor (beta chain) came from a study of regulatory dendritic cells for organ transplantation. Study results and caveats: Between individuals, the alloreactive memory CD8+ T cell pool differed considerably.

Germline V gives CDR1 SGHAT, CDR2 FQNNGV. With 5 bases removed from V and 4 bases from J, the gap between germline ends came to 9 bases. This CDR3 has 12 residues. Using immunoSEQ multiplex PCR, the repertoire was profiled, and TCRdb retains in-frame clones only, with some absent. The sample records about 30,000 clones, about three quarters being singletons. Regarding this clone: Its target is unknown.

Source material: memory CD4+ T cells from blood. Subset specified: CD45RO+ memory T cells. The rearrangement links TRBV11-2 to TRBJ2-7; a possible D gene is TRBD1 (6 bases). The sequence came from a human donor in good health. DNA of the CDR3: TGTGCCAGCAGCCCACAGGGTTACGAGCAGTACTTC. Translation gives CASSPQGYEQYF.